This is a list of T cell receptor beta chains from one sample in a study of cytomegalovirus exposure and HLA in healthy donors. The data were produced by immunoSEQ multiplex PCR, yet TCRdb's version contains in-frame clones alone and is incomplete. The sample contains roughly 180,000 clones, 84% of which appear only once. Sequencing was done on a sample of PBMCs. The source of these receptors is a girl aged 2 to 9 in good health and CMV-seropositive. CDR3s include the opening cysteine and the closing phenylalanine or tryptophan. The order of the fields is V gene, D gene, clone size, J gene, CDR3 protein, CDR3 DNA. The D gene is left open where the match is weak. Only part of the rows carry a size: once, few, many, or a class if the clone is expanded.

v_gene: TRBV28; d_gene: -; abundance: -; j_gene: TRBJ2-7; CDR3aa: CAGKTGGLGEQYF; CDR3nt: TGTGCCGGCAAGACCGGGGGTCTAGGCGAGCAGTACTTC
v_gene: TRBV7-3; d_gene: TRBD1; abundance: -; j_gene: TRBJ2-3; CDR3aa: CASSSRGDRVTDTQYF; CDR3nt: TGTGCCAGCAGCTCCCGGGGGGACAGGGTCACAGATACGCAGTATTTT
v_gene: TRBV4-1; d_gene: -; abundance: -; j_gene: TRBJ1-2; CDR3aa: CASSQDLGRSFIYGYTF; CDR3nt: TGCGCCAGCAGCCAAGATCTGGGCAGATCATTTATCTATGGCTACACCTTC
v_gene: TRBV11-2; d_gene: TRBD1; abundance: -; j_gene: TRBJ1-2; CDR3aa: CASSLGGQAPDRGYTF; CDR3nt: TGTGCCAGCAGCTTAGGGGGACAGGCGCCGGATAGGGGCTACACCTTC
v_gene: TRBV28; d_gene: TRBD1; abundance: -; j_gene: TRBJ2-3; CDR3aa: CASSDTGGYGTDTQYF; CDR3nt: TGTGCCAGCAGTGATACAGGGGGCTACGGCACAGATACGCAGTATTTT
v_gene: TRBV6-1; d_gene: -; abundance: -; j_gene: TRBJ2-7; CDR3aa: CAYKKEIADSYEQYF; CDR3nt: TGTGCCTATAAGAAGGAGATAGCGGATTCCTACGAGCAGTACTTC
v_gene: TRBV5-4; d_gene: -; abundance: -; j_gene: TRBJ1-6; CDR3aa: CASSLSSLQEALHF; CDR3nt: TGTGCCAGCAGCTTATCGTCCCTCCAGGAGGCCCTCCACTTT
v_gene: TRBV9; d_gene: TRBD1; abundance: -; j_gene: TRBJ2-3; CDR3aa: CASRGQSADTQYF; CDR3nt: TGTGCCAGCAGGGGACAGTCGGCAGATACGCAGTATTTT
v_gene: TRBV27; d_gene: TRBD1; abundance: -; j_gene: TRBJ1-3; CDR3aa: CASSLSQGVGNTIYF; CDR3nt: TGTGCCAGCAGTTTATCCCAGGGGGTGGGAAACACCATATATTTT
v_gene: TRBV7-8; d_gene: TRBD2; abundance: few; j_gene: TRBJ2-2; CDR3aa: CASSFSGGGGTGELFF; CDR3nt: TGTGCCAGCAGCTTTTCTGGCGGGGGAGGCACCGGGGAGCTGTTTTTT
v_gene: TRBV11-3; d_gene: -; abundance: -; j_gene: TRBJ1-1; CDR3aa: CASSSVGGMDTEAFF; CDR3nt: TGTGCCAGCAGCTCGGTAGGGGGTATGGACACTGAAGCTTTCTTT
v_gene: TRBV30; d_gene: TRBD1; abundance: -; j_gene: TRBJ2-7; CDR3aa: CAWSVGRGMWEQYF; CDR3nt: TGTGCCTGGAGTGTCGGCAGGGGGATGTGGGAGCAGTACTTC
v_gene: TRBV28; d_gene: -; abundance: -; j_gene: TRBJ1-1; CDR3aa: CASGIMERATEAFF; CDR3nt: TGTGCCAGCGGCATTATGGAGAGGGCCACTGAAGCTTTCTTT
v_gene: TRBV7-3; d_gene: -; abundance: -; j_gene: TRBJ1-2; CDR3aa: CASSPGPAGIYGYTF; CDR3nt: TGTGCCAGCAGCCCCGGGCCTGCGGGGATCTATGGCTACACCTTC
v_gene: TRBV28; d_gene: -; abundance: -; j_gene: TRBJ1-1; CDR3aa: CASRRLLQETTEAFF; CDR3nt: TGTGCCAGCAGGAGACTTCTACAGGAGACCACTGAAGCTTTCTTT
v_gene: TRBV9; d_gene: TRBD1; abundance: -; j_gene: TRBJ1-6; CDR3aa: CASSVTGGIGSPLHF; CDR3nt: TGTGCCAGCAGCGTGACAGGGGGAATTGGTTCACCCCTCCACTTT
v_gene: TRBV4-1; d_gene: TRBD1; abundance: -; j_gene: TRBJ1-2; CDR3aa: CASSQTSGGLVYGYTF; CDR3nt: TGCGCCAGCAGCCAAACCTCAGGGGGCTTAGTCTATGGCTACACCTTC
v_gene: TRBV14; d_gene: TRBD2; abundance: -; j_gene: TRBJ2-7; CDR3aa: CASSQAGGTYEQYF; CDR3nt: TGTGCCAGCAGCCAAGCGGGGGGTACCTACGAGCAGTACTTC
v_gene: TRBV5-1; d_gene: TRBD1; abundance: -; j_gene: TRBJ2-3; CDR3aa: CASSLEGGEDTQYF; CDR3nt: TGCGCCAGCAGCTTGGAAGGGGGCGAGGATACGCAGTATTTT
v_gene: TRBV19; d_gene: -; abundance: -; j_gene: TRBJ1-5; CDR3aa: CASSKSGVYSNQPQHF; CDR3nt: TGTGCCAGTAGTAAGTCCGGGGTTTATAGCAATCAGCCCCAGCATTTT
v_gene: TRBV2; d_gene: -; abundance: few; j_gene: TRBJ1-4; CDR3aa: CASMGGEKLFF; CDR3nt: TGTGCCAGCATGGGGGGTGAAAAACTGTTTTTT
v_gene: TRBV11-3; d_gene: -; abundance: -; j_gene: TRBJ2-7; CDR3aa: CASSLDQGRQHEQYF; CDR3nt: TGTGCCAGCAGCTTAGATCAGGGCCGCCAACACGAGCAGTACTTC
v_gene: TRBV29-1; d_gene: -; abundance: -; j_gene: TRBJ2-7; CDR3aa: CSVPSGSYEQYF; CDR3nt: TGCAGCGTCCCCTCGGGGTCCTACGAGCAGTACTTC
v_gene: TRBV2; d_gene: -; abundance: -; j_gene: TRBJ2-1; CDR3aa: CASNKFTDEQFF; CDR3nt: TGTGCCAGCAACAAGTTTACCGATGAGCAGTTCTTC
v_gene: TRBV28; d_gene: TRBD1; abundance: few; j_gene: TRBJ2-7; CDR3aa: CASSQDRGKQYF; CDR3nt: TGTGCCAGCAGTCAGGACAGGGGCAAGCAGTACTTC
v_gene: TRBV25-1; d_gene: TRBD1; abundance: once; j_gene: TRBJ2-7; CDR3aa: CASSDPPGQGFYEQYF; CDR3nt: TGTGCCAGCAGTGATCCTCCGGGACAGGGTTTTTACGAGCAGTACTTC
v_gene: TRBV5-4; d_gene: TRBD2; abundance: -; j_gene: TRBJ2-7; CDR3aa: CASSRDYYEQYF; CDR3nt: TGTGCCAGCAGCAGGGACTACTACGAGCAGTACTTC
v_gene: TRBV13; d_gene: -; abundance: -; j_gene: TRBJ1-2; CDR3aa: CASSVLSLGPRNHGYTF; CDR3nt: TGTGCCAGCAGCGTCCTTTCCCTAGGCCCAAGGAACCATGGCTACACCTTC
v_gene: TRBV2; d_gene: TRBD2; abundance: -; j_gene: TRBJ2-2; CDR3aa: CASTGPGTTNTGELFF; CDR3nt: TGTGCCAGCACCGGGCCTGGGACTACGAACACCGGGGAGCTGTTTTTT
v_gene: TRBV2; d_gene: -; abundance: few; j_gene: TRBJ1-1; CDR3aa: CASKDSMNTEAFF; CDR3nt: TGTGCCAGCAAGGACAGCATGAACACTGAAGCTTTCTTT
v_gene: TRBV10-3; d_gene: TRBD1; abundance: -; j_gene: TRBJ2-3; CDR3aa: CAITLGQASTDTQYF; CDR3nt: TGTGCCATCACCTTAGGACAGGCGAGCACAGATACGCAGTATTTT
v_gene: TRBV4-1; d_gene: TRBD1; abundance: -; j_gene: TRBJ2-7; CDR3aa: CASSQDSGQGMHEQYF; CDR3nt: TGCGCCAGCAGCCAAGATAGCGGACAGGGGATGCACGAGCAGTACTTC
v_gene: TRBV5-1; d_gene: TRBD2; abundance: -; j_gene: TRBJ2-7; CDR3aa: CASSSRGTSGNEQYF; CDR3nt: TGCGCCAGCAGCTCCCGCGGGACTAGCGGGAACGAGCAGTACTTC
v_gene: TRBV28; d_gene: TRBD1; abundance: once; j_gene: TRBJ1-5; CDR3aa: CASMETGRVDQPQHF; CDR3nt: TGTGCCAGCATGGAGACAGGGAGAGTCGATCAGCCCCAGCATTTT
v_gene: TRBV20-1; d_gene: -; abundance: -; j_gene: TRBJ2-1; CDR3aa: CSALGRTEQFF; CDR3nt: TGCAGTGCCCTGGGGAGGACTGAGCAGTTCTTC
v_gene: TRBV5-1; d_gene: -; abundance: -; j_gene: TRBJ2-3; CDR3aa: CASSLELYDFARTDTQYF; CDR3nt: TGCGCCAGCAGCTTGGAGCTCTATGATTTCGCGAGGACAGATACGCAGTATTTT
v_gene: TRBV6-5; d_gene: -; abundance: -; j_gene: TRBJ2-7; CDR3aa: CASTPDSYYEQYF; CDR3nt: TGTGCCAGCACCCCGGACAGTTACTACGAGCAGTACTTC
v_gene: TRBV6-1; d_gene: -; abundance: -; j_gene: TRBJ1-2; CDR3aa: CASSPEWGLVDGYTF; CDR3nt: TGTGCCAGCAGTCCCGAATGGGGGCTGGTGGATGGCTACACCTTC
v_gene: TRBV9; d_gene: -; abundance: -; j_gene: TRBJ1-6; CDR3aa: CASSVGGTSPLHF; CDR3nt: TGTGCCAGCAGCGTCGGGGGGACTTCACCCCTCCACTTT
v_gene: TRBV2; d_gene: -; abundance: -; j_gene: TRBJ2-7; CDR3aa: CASSDQQRQGEQYF; CDR3nt: TGTGCCAGCAGTGATCAACAGAGGCAGGGCGAGCAGTACTTC
v_gene: TRBV4-1; d_gene: -; abundance: -; j_gene: TRBJ1-2; CDR3aa: CASSQVSPDYGYTF; CDR3nt: TGCGCCAGCAGCCAAGTAAGTCCAGACTATGGCTACACCTTC
v_gene: TRBV5-6; d_gene: TRBD1; abundance: -; j_gene: TRBJ1-5; CDR3aa: CASSPGTGVNQPQHF; CDR3nt: TGTGCCAGCAGCCCCGGGACAGGCGTGAATCAGCCCCAGCATTTT
v_gene: TRBV6-4; d_gene: -; abundance: -; j_gene: TRBJ2-5; CDR3aa: CASSPGGLPGGETQYF; CDR3nt: TGTGCCAGCAGTCCTGGTGGACTCCCGGGCGGAGAGACCCAGTACTTC
v_gene: TRBV6-5; d_gene: -; abundance: -; j_gene: TRBJ1-1; CDR3aa: CASSTSGFAEAFF; CDR3nt: TGTGCCAGCAGTACCTCAGGGTTTGCTGAAGCTTTCTTT
v_gene: TRBV4-1; d_gene: -; abundance: -; j_gene: TRBJ1-5; CDR3aa: CASSWAGIVEPQHF; CDR3nt: TGCGCCAGCAGCTGGGCAGGGATAGTGGAGCCCCAGCATTTT
v_gene: TRBV5-6; d_gene: TRBD2; abundance: -; j_gene: TRBJ2-4; CDR3aa: CASSAVPFGLVGNIQYF; CDR3nt: TGTGCCAGCAGCGCCGTCCCATTTGGACTAGTAGGGAACATTCAGTACTTC
v_gene: TRBV4-1; d_gene: -; abundance: -; j_gene: TRBJ2-7; CDR3aa: CASSQRLSTGSYEQYF; CDR3nt: TGCGCCAGCAGCCAAAGGTTGTCGACGGGATCCTACGAGCAGTACTTC
v_gene: TRBV5-1; d_gene: -; abundance: -; j_gene: TRBJ1-6; CDR3aa: CASSFFPYLSPLHF; CDR3nt: TGCGCCAGCAGCTTTTTCCCGTATCTTTCACCCCTCCACTTT
v_gene: TRBV25-1; d_gene: -; abundance: once; j_gene: TRBJ2-1; CDR3aa: CASIGAAEATYNEQFF; CDR3nt: TGTGCCAGCATAGGTGCTGCGGAGGCTACCTACAATGAGCAGTTCTTC
v_gene: TRBV27; d_gene: -; abundance: -; j_gene: TRBJ2-3; CDR3aa: CASSSYGPPTDTQYF; CDR3nt: TGTGCCAGCAGTTCTTATGGCCCCCCCACAGATACGCAGTATTTT
v_gene: TRBV25-1; d_gene: -; abundance: -; j_gene: TRBJ1-3; CDR3aa: CASSASGFGNTIYF; CDR3nt: TGTGCCAGCAGTGCTTCAGGGTTTGGAAACACCATATATTTT
v_gene: TRBV4-2; d_gene: TRBD2; abundance: -; j_gene: TRBJ2-7; CDR3aa: CASSQTSGRPYSPYEQYF; CDR3nt: TGTGCCAGCAGCCAGACTAGCGGGAGGCCCTACTCCCCTTACGAGCAGTACTTC
v_gene: TRBV5-1; d_gene: TRBD1; abundance: -; j_gene: TRBJ2-7; CDR3aa: CASSLGAGTGGGWRYEQYF; CDR3nt: TGCGCCAGCAGCTTAGGTGCCGGGACAGGGGGCGGCTGGAGATACGAGCAGTACTTC
v_gene: TRBV28; d_gene: TRBD1; abundance: -; j_gene: TRBJ2-7; CDR3aa: CASSPFTGTGTYEQYF; CDR3nt: TGTGCCAGCAGTCCCTTCACCGGGACAGGGACTTACGAGCAGTACTTC
v_gene: TRBV6-1; d_gene: TRBD1; abundance: -; j_gene: TRBJ1-4; CDR3aa: CASGTRGQSEEKLFF; CDR3nt: TGTGCCAGCGGAACAAGGGGGCAGTCGGAAGAAAAACTGTTTTTT